These 15 T cell receptor beta chains were all obtained from the same sample, sequenced in a study of technical replicates of blood from a few donors. This table comes from immunoSEQ multiplex PCR, and its TCRdb copy is limited to in-frame clones, with some not included. Among some 87,000 clones listed, about 96% were seen once. Sequencing used T cells isolated from PBMCs. The receptors here all came from a human donor in good health.

The chain has TRBV13 and TRBJ1-2, with 9 nucleotides matching TRBD1. CDR1 is PRHDT and CDR2 is FYEKMQ in the germline V gene (reference sequence). The CDR3 covers 13 residues. Trimming took 3 bases from V and 7 from J; bases not matched to a gene: 3. The CDR3 bases are TGTGCCAGCAGCTTCGGACAGGGGTTTGGCTACACCTTC. Translated: CASSFGQGFGYTF.

The V call is TRBV25-1, the J call TRBJ1-1; TRBD1 matches 7 bases. The V gene's germline CDR1 is MGHDK and CDR2 SYGVNS. This CDR3 is built from 14 residues. Trimming cost V 4 bases and J 5 bases; bases outside gene matches: 7. The DNA of the CDR3 is TGTGCCAGCAGTGCGACAGGGAAGATTACTGAAGCTTTCTTT. Protein: CASSATGKITEAFF. The full variable domain, completed using reference TRBV25-1 and TRBJ1-1, is EADIYQTPRYLVIGTGKKITLECSQTMGHDKMYWYQQDPGMELHLIHYSYGVNSTEKGDLSSESTVSRIRTEHFPLTLESARPSHTSQYLCASSATGKITEAFFGQGTRLTVV.

This clone was counted a single time. The V call is TRBV7-8, the J call TRBJ2-1, with D perhaps TRBD1 (7 bases). The V end lost 1 base, the J end lost 8 bases, and 18 bases lay between the germline ends. The CDR3 is made up of 16 amino acids. Germline CDR1 is SGHVS and CDR2 is FQNEAQ. The CDR3 DNA follows: TGTGCCAGCAGCTTAGTAACAGGGGACTCTATTTATGAGCAGTTCTTC. Its protein product is CASSLVTGDSIYEQFF.

This clone showed up just once. The rearrangement joins TRBV2 to TRBJ1-3; 8 nucleotides line up with TRBD1. The trim removed 3 bases at V and 6 bases at J, leaving 7 bases unmatched. The CDR3 contains 15 residues. The germline V gene has CDR1 SNHLY and CDR2 FYNNEI. The CDR3 spells CASSEDREVSNTIYF. The CDR3 DNA follows: TGTGCCAGCAGTGAGGACAGGGAGGTGTCAAACACCATATATTTT.

The chain recombines TRBV5-1 with TRBJ2-5; tentatively, D is TRBD2 (5 bases). Looked up from germline, CDR1 is SGHRS and CDR2 is YFSETQ. The V gene lost 5 bases and the J gene lost 3 bases, with 11 bases spanning the gap. This CDR3 is built from 13 residues. This CDR3 is CASRLGLEETQYF. The CDR3 bases are TGCGCCAGCAGACTTGGACTGGAAGAGACCCAGTACTTC.

This clone was observed once. The chain links TRBV27 to TRBJ2-7, with 7 nucleotides matching TRBD1. Germline CDR1 reads MNHEY; CDR2 reads SMNVEV (reference sequence). J was trimmed by 2 bases and V by 1 base; bases with no gene match: 5. CDR3 length: 15 residues. The CDR3 region is CASSLLSTGAYEQYF. CDR3 nucleotides: TGTGCCAGCAGTTTATTGAGTACAGGGGCCTACGAGCAGTACTTC.

The chain employs TRBV15 and TRBJ1-2, with a tentative D call TRBD1 (6 bases). The CDR3 runs to 17 residues. V shed 1 base and J shed 4 bases, with 19 bases lying between them. Germline V gives CDR1 LNHNV, CDR2 YYDKDF (reference sequence). This CDR3 reads CATSRVYGRTEAYGYTF. Here the CDR3 DNA reads TGTGCCACCAGCAGAGTCTATGGGCGGACAGAGGCCTATGGCTACACCTTC.

The V and J genes are TRBV9 and TRBJ1-1; D ambiguous. This CDR3 is 14 amino acids long. V gave up 3 bases and J gave up 3 bases, with 12 bases separating them. Germline CDR1 and CDR2: SGDLS and YYNGEE. As DNA, the CDR3 is TGTGCCAGCAGCGACGAGGGAGGTTACACTGAAGCTTTCTTT. Translating it yields CASSDEGGYTEAFF. Using reference TRBV9 and TRBJ1-1 for the parts outside the CDR3, the full variable domain is DSGVTQTPKHLITATGQRVTLRCSPRSGDLSVYWYQQSLDQGLQFLIQYYNGEERAKGNILERFSAQQFPDLHSELNLSSLELGDSALYFCASSDEGGYTEAFFGQGTRLTVV.

This clone was seen just once. V gene TRBV11-2 combines with J gene TRBJ2-1, with no clear D. This CDR3 is 14 amino acids long. CDR1 is SGHAT and CDR2 is FQNNGV in the germline V gene. V dropped 1 base and J dropped 7 bases, with 11 bases sitting between them. CDR3 DNA sequence: TGTGCCAGCAGCTTAGGTAGCCAAAGGAATGAGCAGTTCTTC. Translated, it gives CASSLGSQRNEQFF.

The chain recombines TRBV6-6 with TRBJ2-3; tentative D call: TRBD2 (5 bases). Germline V gene data show CDR1 as MNHNY and CDR2 as SVGAGI (reference sequence). Trimming stripped 6 bases from V and 0 bases from J, with 13 bases between. The CDR3 consists of 15 residues. CDR3 sequence (DNA): TGTGCCAGCAGCCATGGACTTTCTAGCACAGATACGCAGTATTTT. This translates into CASSHGLSSTDTQYF.

This chain connects TRBV11-2 to TRBJ2-7; 12 bases fit TRBD2. Germline trimming cut 5 bases from V and 3 bases from J; bases unmatched to any gene: 11. The CDR3 has 17 residues. CDR1 SGHAT and CDR2 FQNNGV come from the germline V gene. CDR3 loop: CASSRSGLAGLYYEQYF. CDR3 DNA: TGTGCCAGCAGCCGATCGGGACTAGCGGGCCTTTACTACGAGCAGTACTTC.

The J gene is TRBJ2-7, the V gene TRBV19, with TRBD1 as a possible D gene (5 bases). V lost 3 bases to trimming and J lost 5 bases, with 20 bases between them. CDR1 and CDR2 from the germline V gene are LNHDA and SQIVND (reference sequence). The CDR3 runs to 16 residues. The CDR3 reads CASSMLAPGYAHEQYF. The CDR3 bases are TGTGCCAGTAGTATGCTGGCCCCAGGGTATGCTCACGAGCAGTACTTC.

Turning to this clone: At one of its ends the junction is not consistent with the germline gene, which may arise from a read error. The chain employs TRBV28 and TRBJ2-7, with 9 bases that match TRBD1. The CDR3 length is 12 residues. Germline V lookup: CDR1 MDHEN, CDR2 SYDVKM. CDR3 residues: CASSWDRVGSSF. CDR3 bases: TGTGCCAGCAGTTGGGACAGGGTGGGATCGTCCTTC.

The rearrangement uses TRBV29-1 and TRBJ2-3; TRBD1 is a possible D gene (5 bases). Germline V CDR1 and CDR2: SQVTM, ANQGSEA. The CDR3 sequence is 13 residues long. The germline V and J ends were trimmed by 1 base and 4 bases, with 9 bases remaining between them. The CDR3 nucleotides read TGCAGCGTTGAAGGGGGCTTCGCAGATACGCAGTATTTT. Translation gives CSVEGGFADTQYF.

The rearrangement links TRBV28 to TRBJ1-4; TRBD1 agrees at 9 bases. The CDR3 covers 19 residues. Per the germline V gene, CDR1 is MDHEN and CDR2 is SYDVKM. Unmatched junction bases numbered 16, after V lost 7 bases and J lost 1 base. CDR3 sequence (DNA): TGTGCCAGCAAGGGCCGGGACAGGGAATTTACGGGAACTAATGAAAAACTGTTTTTT. Amino acid sequence: CASKGRDREFTGTNEKLFF.